The source of this T cell receptor (beta chain) is a study of shared clonotypes between healthy human individuals. In the original workflow: Filtering of immunoSEQ junctional sequences could not match full-length read filtering. This table comes from immunoSEQ multiplex PCR, and its TCRdb copy is limited to in-frame clones, with some not included. V and J calls and clone size are given by that table; D and trimming were obtained from the DNA. The sample lists about 1.5 million clones, approximately 98% occurring once. Germline CDR1 reads MNHEY; CDR2 reads SMNVEV (reference sequence). V lost 6 bases and J 3 bases, leaving 18 bases between the germline ends. This CDR3 is 15 amino acids long.

Sample: naive CD4+ T cells sorted from blood. Subset reported: CD45RA+ positively selected. The sequence was obtained from a man aged 30 to 45 in good health. The genes are TRBV27 and TRBJ2-7, with D tentatively TRBD2 (5 bases). CDR3: CASSRVPDGLYEQYF. CDR3 bases: TGTGCCAGCAGCCGAGTGCCGGACGGACTCTACGAGCAGTACTTC.